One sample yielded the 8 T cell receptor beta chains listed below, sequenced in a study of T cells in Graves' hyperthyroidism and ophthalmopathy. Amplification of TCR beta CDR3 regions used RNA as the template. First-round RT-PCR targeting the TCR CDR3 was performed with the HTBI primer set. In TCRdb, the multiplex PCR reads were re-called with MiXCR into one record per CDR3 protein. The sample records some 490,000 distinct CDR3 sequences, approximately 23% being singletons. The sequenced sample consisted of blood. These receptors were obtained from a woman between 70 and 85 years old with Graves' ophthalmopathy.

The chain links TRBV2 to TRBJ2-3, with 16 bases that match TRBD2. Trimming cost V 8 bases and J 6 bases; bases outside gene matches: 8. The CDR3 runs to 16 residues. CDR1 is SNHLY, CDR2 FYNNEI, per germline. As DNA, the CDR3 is TGTGCCAGCTCATGGCCGGGACTAGCGGGAGGGGATACGCAGTATTTT. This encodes CASSWPGLAGGDTQYF.

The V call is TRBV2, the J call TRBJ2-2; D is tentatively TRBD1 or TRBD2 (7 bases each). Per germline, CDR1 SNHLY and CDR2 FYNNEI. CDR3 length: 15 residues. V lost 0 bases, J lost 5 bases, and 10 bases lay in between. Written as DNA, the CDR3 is TGTGCCAGCAGTGAAGCCAGGGGGGGAACCGGGGAGCTGTTTTTT. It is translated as CASSEARGGTGELFF. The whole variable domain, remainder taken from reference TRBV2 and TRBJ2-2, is EPEVTQTPSHQVTQMGQEVILRCVPISNHLYFYWYRQILGQKVEFLVSFYNNEISEKSEIFDDQFSVERPDGSNFTLKIRSTKLEDSAMYFCASSEARGGTGELFFGEGSRLTVL.

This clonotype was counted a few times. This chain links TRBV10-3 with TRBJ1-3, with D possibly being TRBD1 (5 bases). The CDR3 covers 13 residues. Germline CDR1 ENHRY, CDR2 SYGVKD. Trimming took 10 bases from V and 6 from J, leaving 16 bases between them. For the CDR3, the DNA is TGTGCCACCGGAGGGCAGGGTGCAAACACCATATATTTT. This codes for CATGGQGANTIYF.

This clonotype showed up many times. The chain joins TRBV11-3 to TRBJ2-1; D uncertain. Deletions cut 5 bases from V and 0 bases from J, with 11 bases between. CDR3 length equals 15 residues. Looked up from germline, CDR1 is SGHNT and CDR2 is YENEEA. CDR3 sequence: CASSADGASYNEQFF. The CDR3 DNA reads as TGTGCCAGCAGCGCGGACGGAGCCTCCTACAATGAGCAGTTCTTC.

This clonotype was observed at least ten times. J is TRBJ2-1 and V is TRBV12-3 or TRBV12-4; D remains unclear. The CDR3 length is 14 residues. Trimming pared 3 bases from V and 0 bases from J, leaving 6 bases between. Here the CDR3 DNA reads TGTGCCAGCAGTTTTACGGGCTCCTACAATGAGCAGTTCTTC. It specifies CASSFTGSYNEQFF.

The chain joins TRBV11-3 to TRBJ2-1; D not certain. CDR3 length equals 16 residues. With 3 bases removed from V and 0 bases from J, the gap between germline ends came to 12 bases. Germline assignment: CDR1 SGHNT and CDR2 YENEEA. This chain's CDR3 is CASSFRTASSYNEQFF. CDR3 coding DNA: TGTGCCAGCAGCTTTAGGACGGCTAGCTCCTACAATGAGCAGTTCTTC.

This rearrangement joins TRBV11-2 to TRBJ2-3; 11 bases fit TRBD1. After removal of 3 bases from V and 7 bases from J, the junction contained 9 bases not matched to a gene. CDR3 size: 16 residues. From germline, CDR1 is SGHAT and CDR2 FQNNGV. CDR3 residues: CASSFPSRTGGYTQYF. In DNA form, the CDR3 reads TGTGCCAGCAGCTTCCCTTCCCGGACAGGGGGCTATACGCAGTATTTT.

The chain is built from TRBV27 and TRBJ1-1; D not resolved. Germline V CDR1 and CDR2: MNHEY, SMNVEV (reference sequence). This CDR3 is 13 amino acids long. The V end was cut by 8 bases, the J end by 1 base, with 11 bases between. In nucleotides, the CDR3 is TGTGCCAGCGTTGGACCGACGAACACTGAAGCTTTCTTT. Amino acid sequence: CASVGPTNTEAFF.